This TCR beta chain was recovered during a study of T cell repertoires in cytomegalovirus infection. Background on the study: CMV epitopes, recently identified HLA-C-restricted and well-studied HLA-B-restricted, were used. CMV infection and matching HLA type were both indicated by public TCR beta signatures.

This clonotype was seen only once. Its antigen remains unidentified. From the reads, TCRdb called clonotypes with MiXCR, one entry per CDR3 protein. In the table there are tens of thousands of distinct CDR3 sequences, 20% to 25% of which are singletons. The CDR3 consists of 15 residues. V lost 5 bases and J 0 bases, leaving 11 bases between the germline ends. In germline, CDR1 is SGHTA, CDR2 FQGNSA. This receptor was identified in a human donor in good health (CMV status not recorded). Some clones in this sample may be carry-over from other donors' samples. This rearrangement joins TRBV7-2 to TRBJ1-5, with D possibly being TRBD1 (6 bases). The sample consisted of CD8+ T cells from cultured PBMCs, taken from culture after CMV antigen stimulation. CDR3 amino acids: CASSLDSNSNQPQHF. The CDR3 nucleotides read TGTGCCAGCAGCCTGGACAGCAATAGCAATCAGCCCCAGCATTTT.